This T cell receptor (beta chain) is from a study of blood T cells in healthy people across ages. Samples each had at least 6 micrograms of total RNA extracted. This CDR3 is built from 15 residues. Germline V CDR1 and CDR2: SGHTA, FQGNSA. V was trimmed by 2 bases and J by 7 bases, leaving 14 bases between them. The use of a sample-barcoded 5' primer and a J-beta primer mix characterized a second PCR of roughly 6 to 11 cycles. MiXCR, applied by TCRdb to the 5' RACE reads, yields one record per CDR3 protein. The sample has around 1,900,000 distinct CDR3 sequences, 35% to 50% seen once. This TCR came from a human donor in good health. The chain is built from TRBV7-2 and TRBJ2-2, with D uncertain. Source material: blood. Here the CDR3 DNA reads TGTGCCAGCAGCTTAAATGGCAGATCGAGCGGGGAGCTGTTTTTT. This encodes CASSLNGRSSGELFF. Based on the CDR3 plus reference TRBV7-2 and TRBJ2-2, the full variable domain is GAGVSQSPSNKVTEKGKDVELRCDPISGHTALYWYRQSLGQGLEFLIYFQGNSAPDKSGLPSDRFSAERTGGSVSTLTIQRTQQEDSAVYLCASSLNGRSSGELFFGEGSRLTVL.